This T cell receptor (beta chain) was identified during a study of tumour-infiltrating T cells in Burkitt lymphoma (TCRdb year 2020). With respect to the entire study: Clinical outcome was correlated with TCR repertoire data, and overall and progression-free survival were found to be predicted by productive clonality independently of established prognosticators, including age at diagnosis.

Only one count was recorded for this clone. It lacks a known antigen. Qualities for individual bases were not recorded, and no much larger clone is one base off. Libraries were constructed by the immunoSEQ multiplex PCR assay. Not all clones reach the TCRdb copy of this immuneACCESS table, which keeps in-frame sequences only. Checked studies attribute under half of the gap to unresolved V genes and leave the rest unexplained. For this sample the table gives 11,000 to 15,000 clones, of which approximately 28% were detected only once. Clones ranked in the top ten supply approximately 6% of the sample. At the junction V is shortened by 4 bases and J by 5 bases, with 6 bases in between. The germline V gene supplies CDR1 ENHRY and CDR2 SYGVKD. The CDR3 sequence holds 11 residues, the cysteine and phenylalanine included. Only the CDR3 DNA is retained, 33 bases long and in frame from the first base.

The source of this sequence is a human donor with diffuse large B-cell lymphoma. The chain was built from TRBV10-3 and TRBJ2-7, and TRBD1 may be the D gene, going by 5 matching bases. Sequenced: tumor tissue. The CDR3 reads as follows: CAISVGDEQYF. The DNA sequence reads TGTGCCATCAGTGTAGGGGACGAGCAGTACTTC.